These 15 T cell receptor beta chains were all obtained from the same sample, sequenced in a study of Graves' ophthalmopathy and Graves' hyperthyroidism. RNA transcripts were the source from which TCR beta CDR3 regions were amplified. Scientists carried out first-round RT-PCR using HTBI primers and then a second-round multiplex PCR. TCRdb recomputed calls from the multiplex PCR reads with MiXCR, one row per CDR3 protein. The table has hundreds of thousands of distinct CDR3 sequences, 20% to 25% seen once. Sequenced sample: peripheral blood. The source of these receptors is a young woman with stable Graves' hyperthyroidism. Some clones in this sample may be carry-over from other donors' samples.

In this sample, this clonotype turned up many times. The chain combines TRBV11-1 with TRBJ2-4; 10 bases agree with TRBD2. J gave up 3 bases and V 5 bases, and 10 bases lay outside the gene matches. This CDR3 region has 17 residues. Germline CDR1 SGHAT, CDR2 FQDESV (reference sequence). The CDR3 loop is CASSPSRLAGDKNIQYF. CDR3 DNA sequence: TGTGCCAGCAGCCCCTCCCGACTAGCGGGTGACAAAAACATTCAGTACTTC.

This chain uses TRBV27 with TRBJ2-2; no reliable D call. This CDR3 region has 15 residues. Trimming stripped 8 bases from V and 1 base from J, with 14 bases between. Germline V gives CDR1 MNHEY, CDR2 SMNVEV (reference sequence). CDR3 sequence: CASALGWMNTGELFF. The DNA for the CDR3 is TGTGCCAGCGCACTTGGGTGGATGAACACCGGGGAGCTGTTTTTT.

The chain has TRBV18 and TRBJ1-6; 10 bases are shared with TRBD1. Germline V gene data show CDR1 as KGHSH and CDR2 as LQKENI. The CDR3 is 15 residues long. V lost 1 base and J lost 8; bases outside the gene matches: 2. The CDR3, as DNA: TGTGCCAGCTCACCACTCGGGACAGGGGATTCACCCCTCCACTTT. Protein: CASSPLGTGDSPLHF.

The gene calls are TRBV12-3 or TRBV12-4 and TRBJ1-6, with D uncertain. The V end lost 3 bases, the J end lost 11 bases, and 5 bases lay between the germline ends. The CDR3 is 11 amino acids. For the CDR3, the DNA is TGTGCCAGCAGTTTTGGGACACCCCTCCACTTT. Its protein product is CASSFGTPLHF.

This clonotype occurred a few times. The rearrangement joins TRBV18 to TRBJ1-1, with 7 positions matching TRBD1. The CDR3 totals 15 residues. V shed 3 bases and J 1 base; nucleotides not matched to a gene: 5. CDR1 KGHSH and CDR2 LQKENI come from the germline V gene. CDR3 in DNA: TGTGCCAGCTCACCTTGGACAGGAACGAACACTGAAGCTTTCTTT. The encoded protein is CASSPWTGTNTEAFF.

This clonotype has at least ten counts. The chain joins TRBV6-1 to TRBJ2-6; D gene uncertain. V shed 6 bases and J shed 1 base, with 10 bases lying between them. The CDR3 extends over 15 amino acids. The germline CDR1 and CDR2 sequences are MNHNS and SASEGT. CDR3 in DNA: TGTGCCAGCAGACGCAGCGATTCTGGGGCCAACGTCCTGACTTTC. It codes for CASRRSDSGANVLTF.

This clonotype showed up many times. CDR3 nucleotides: TGCGCCAGCAGCTTGGAAAGAAGGGCAGAAGCTTTCTTT. Residues: CASSLERRAEAFF. The chain joins TRBV5-1 to TRBJ1-1; D gene uncertain. Per the germline V gene, CDR1 is SGHRS and CDR2 is YFSETQ. Trimming shortened V by 0 bases and J by 8 bases, and 11 bases separated the two germline ends. The CDR3 has 13 residues.

J is TRBJ2-2 and V is TRBV5-1; tentative D call: TRBD1 (6 bases). Trimming removed 3 bases from V and 5 bases from J, with 20 bases in between. The germline CDR1 and CDR2 sequences are SGHRS and YFSETQ. CDR3 size: 17 residues. CDR3 DNA: TGCGCCAGCAGCTGGAGAAGTGGAGATACAGGGACCGGGGAGCTGTTTTTT. Translating gives CASSWRSGDTGTGELFF.

V is TRBV27 and J is TRBJ2-3; 7 bases fit TRBD1. Trimming took 8 bases from V and 1 from J; bases not matched to a gene: 21. Germline assignment: CDR1 MNHEY and CDR2 SMNVEV (reference sequence). This CDR3 comprises 19 residues. The CDR3 spells CASYRPQFEGASGTDTQYF. DNA for the CDR3: TGTGCCAGCTACAGGCCACAATTCGAGGGGGCGTCGGGCACAGATACGCAGTATTTT.

The table lists this clonotype with many counts. This sequence joins TRBV2 and TRBJ1-2; D might be TRBD1 (5 bases). Per the germline V gene, CDR1 is SNHLY and CDR2 is FYNNEI. This CDR3 comprises 13 residues. The V end lost 11 bases, the J end lost 2 bases, and 15 bases lay between the germline ends. The CDR3 region is CASGGDENYGYTF. The CDR3 DNA reads as TGTGCCTCGGGGGGGGACGAGAACTATGGCTACACCTTC.

This clonotype was seen repeatedly, ten times or more. The chain couples TRBV6-1 to TRBJ1-5, with D unclear. The CDR3 is 19 amino acids. Germline assignment: CDR1 MNHNS and CDR2 SASEGT. Trimming cost V 0 bases and J 0 bases, with 18 bases left between them. CDR3 DNA: TGTGCCAGCAGTGAAGCCTGGTCGGGCAGACCTTATAGCAATCAGCCCCAGCATTTT. Its protein is CASSEAWSGRPYSNQPQHF.

At least ten counts were recorded for this clonotype. The chain has TRBV10-3 and TRBJ1-1; 7 nucleotides align to TRBD1. Germline CDR1 is ENHRY and CDR2 is SYGVKD. J was trimmed by 0 bases and V by 0 bases; bases with no gene match: 7. The CDR3 is made up of 17 amino acids. CDR3 loop: CAISESKVGQMNTEAFF. The CDR3 DNA is TGTGCCATCAGTGAGTCGAAAGTGGGACAGATGAACACTGAAGCTTTCTTT.

The CDR3 DNA sequence: TGCGCCAGCAGCCAAGTTGAGGTCGGGATCGGGGAGCTGTTTTTT. It codes for CASSQVEVGIGELFF. The rearrangement joins TRBV4-1 to TRBJ2-2; D perhaps matches TRBD2 (5 bases). CDR3 length equals 15 residues. V was shortened by 1 base and J by 7 bases, with 13 bases between the two germline ends. Germline V gene lookup returns CDR1 MGHRA and CDR2 YSYEKL.

Points on this clonotype: A read error may be the cause here, since a much bigger clone is one base away. The chain recombines TRBV7-9 with TRBJ2-7, with 7 bases that match TRBD1. The CDR3 is 15 residues long. Trimming at V came to 1 base and at J to 7 bases, leaving 10 bases not matched to a gene. The germline gives CDR1 SEHNR, CDR2 FQNEAQ (reference sequence). DNA for the CDR3: TGTGCCAGCAGCTTAGTAGGCAGGGGGTCAGGGGAGCAGTACTTC. This encodes CASSLVGRGSGEQYF. The complete variable domain, with remaining parts taken from reference TRBV7-9 and TRBJ2-7, reads DTGVSQNPRHKITKRGQNVTFRCDPISEHNRLYWYRQTLGQGPEFLTYFQNEAQLEKSRLLSDRFSAERPKGSFSTLEIQRTEQGDSAMYLCASSLVGRGSGEQYFGPGTRLTVT.

This chain links TRBV12-3 or TRBV12-4 with TRBJ1-2, with unresolved D. The V end lost 1 base, the J end lost 6 bases, and 12 bases lay between the germline ends. The CDR3 covers 14 residues. This chain's CDR3 is CASSLGQLSDGYTF. DNA of the CDR3: TGTGCCAGCAGTTTAGGTCAACTATCTGATGGCTACACCTTC.